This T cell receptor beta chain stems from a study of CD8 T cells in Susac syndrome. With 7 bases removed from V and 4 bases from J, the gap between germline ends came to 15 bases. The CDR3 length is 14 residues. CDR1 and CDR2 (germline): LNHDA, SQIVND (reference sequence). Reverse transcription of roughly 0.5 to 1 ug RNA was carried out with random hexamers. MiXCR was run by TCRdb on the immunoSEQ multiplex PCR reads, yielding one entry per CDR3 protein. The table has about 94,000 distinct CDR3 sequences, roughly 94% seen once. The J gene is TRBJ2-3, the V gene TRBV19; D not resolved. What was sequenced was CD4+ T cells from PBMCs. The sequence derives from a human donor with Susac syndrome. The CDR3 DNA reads TGTGCCAGTACTCGGAACGGCCCCCCAGATACGCAGTATTTT. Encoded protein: CASTRNGPPDTQYF.